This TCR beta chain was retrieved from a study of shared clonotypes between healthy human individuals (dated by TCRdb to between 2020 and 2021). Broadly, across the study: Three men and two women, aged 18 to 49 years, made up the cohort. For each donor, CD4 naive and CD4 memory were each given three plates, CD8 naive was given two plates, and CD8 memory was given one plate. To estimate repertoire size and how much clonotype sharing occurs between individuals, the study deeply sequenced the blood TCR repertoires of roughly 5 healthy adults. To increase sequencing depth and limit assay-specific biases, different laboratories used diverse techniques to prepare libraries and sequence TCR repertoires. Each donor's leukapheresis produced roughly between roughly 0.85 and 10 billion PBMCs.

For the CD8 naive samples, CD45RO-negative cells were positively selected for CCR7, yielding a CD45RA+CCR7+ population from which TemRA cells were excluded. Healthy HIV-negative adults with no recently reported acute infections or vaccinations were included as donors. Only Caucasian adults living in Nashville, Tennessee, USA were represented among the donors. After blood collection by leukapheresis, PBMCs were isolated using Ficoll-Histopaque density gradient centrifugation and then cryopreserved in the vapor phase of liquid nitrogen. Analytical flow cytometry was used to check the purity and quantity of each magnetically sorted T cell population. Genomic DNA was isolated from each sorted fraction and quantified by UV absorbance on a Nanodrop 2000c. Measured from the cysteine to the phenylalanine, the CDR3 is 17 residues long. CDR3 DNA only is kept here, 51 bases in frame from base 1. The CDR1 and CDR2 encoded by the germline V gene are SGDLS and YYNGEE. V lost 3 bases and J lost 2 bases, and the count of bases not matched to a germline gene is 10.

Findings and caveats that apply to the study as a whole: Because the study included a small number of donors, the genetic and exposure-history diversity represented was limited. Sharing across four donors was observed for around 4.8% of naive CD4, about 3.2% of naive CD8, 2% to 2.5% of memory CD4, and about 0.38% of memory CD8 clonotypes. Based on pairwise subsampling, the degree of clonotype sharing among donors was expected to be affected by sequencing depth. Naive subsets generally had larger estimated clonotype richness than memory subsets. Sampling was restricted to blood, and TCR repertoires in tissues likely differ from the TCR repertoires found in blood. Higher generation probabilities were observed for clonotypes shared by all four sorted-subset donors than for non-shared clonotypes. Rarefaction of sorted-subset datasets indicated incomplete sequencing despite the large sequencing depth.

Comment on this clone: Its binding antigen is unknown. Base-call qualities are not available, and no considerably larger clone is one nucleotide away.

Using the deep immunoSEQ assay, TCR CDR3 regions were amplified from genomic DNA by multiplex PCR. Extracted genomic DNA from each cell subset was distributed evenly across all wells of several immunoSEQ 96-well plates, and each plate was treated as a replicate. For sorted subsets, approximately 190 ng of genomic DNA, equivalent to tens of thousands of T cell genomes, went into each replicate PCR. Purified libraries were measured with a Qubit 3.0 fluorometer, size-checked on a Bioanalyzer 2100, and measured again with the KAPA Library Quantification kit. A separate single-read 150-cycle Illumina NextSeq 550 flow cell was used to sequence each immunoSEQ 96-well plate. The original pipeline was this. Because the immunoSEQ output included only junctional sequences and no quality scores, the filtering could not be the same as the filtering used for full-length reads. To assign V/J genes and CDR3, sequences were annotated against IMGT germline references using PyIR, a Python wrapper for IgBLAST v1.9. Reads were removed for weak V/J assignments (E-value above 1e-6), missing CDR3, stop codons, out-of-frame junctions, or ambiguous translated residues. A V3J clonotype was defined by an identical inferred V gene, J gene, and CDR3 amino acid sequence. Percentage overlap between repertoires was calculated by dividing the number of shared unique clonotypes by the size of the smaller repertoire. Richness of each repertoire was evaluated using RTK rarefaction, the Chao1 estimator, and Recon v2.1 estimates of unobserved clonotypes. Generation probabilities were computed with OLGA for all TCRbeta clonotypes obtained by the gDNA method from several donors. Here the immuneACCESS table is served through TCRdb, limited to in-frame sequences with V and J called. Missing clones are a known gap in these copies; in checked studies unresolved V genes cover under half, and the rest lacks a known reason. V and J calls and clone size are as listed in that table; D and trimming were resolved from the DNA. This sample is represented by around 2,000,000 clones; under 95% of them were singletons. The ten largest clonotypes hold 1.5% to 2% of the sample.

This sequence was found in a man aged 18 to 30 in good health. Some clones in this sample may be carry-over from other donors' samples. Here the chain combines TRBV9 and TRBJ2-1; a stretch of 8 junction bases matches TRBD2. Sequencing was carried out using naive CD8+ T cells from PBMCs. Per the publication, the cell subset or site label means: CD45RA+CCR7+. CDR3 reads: CASSEALASGPYNEQFF. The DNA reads TGTGCCAGCAGCGAGGCCCTGGCTAGCGGGCCCTACAATGAGCAGTTCTTC.